This entry concerns a single T cell receptor beta chain. CDR1 is LGHNA and CDR2 is YNFKEQ in the germline V gene. Trimming took 3 bases from V and 0 from J; bases not matched to a gene: 7. The CDR3 consists of 16 residues. These data come from a study of sequential checkpoint blockade in melanoma. About the study: Arm A got nivolumab then ipilimumab; arm B the reverse, 1:1.

Data came from immunoSEQ multiplex PCR; TCRdb stores just in-frame clones and leaves some out. The sample has roughly 11,000 clones; approximately 80% are singletons. The treatment denotes: randomized to nivolumab then ipilimumab (arm A) or the reverse (arm B). The chain uses TRBV4-2 and TRBJ2-5; 7 bases agree with TRBD1. The origin of this receptor is a human donor with melanoma. The sample consisted of CD8+ T cells sorted from blood (inferred from file names), taken from a patient given nivolumab and ipilimumab in sequence. CDR3 sequence (DNA): TGTGCCAGCAGCCACCGACAGGGAAAGGACCAAGAGACCCAGTACTTC. Translation gives CASSHRQGKDQETQYF.